Included here is one TCR beta chain sequence, with context. Its matching antigen is unknown. Researchers ran immunoSEQ v3.0 at survey level. Sequencing was performed with immunoSEQ multiplex PCR; in TCRdb, only in-frame clones are kept and a portion is missing. The table lists some 18,000 clones, approximately 80% of them singletons. This entry comes from a study of long-term antiretroviral therapy in people with HIV. Overall study results and limits: Even long-term ART left TRB diversity below transplant donor controls, despite gains. Pre-ART expanded clones dominated the repertoire at every time point.

The material sequenced was unsorted PBMCs, taken 0.1 years before starting antiretroviral therapy. The TCR sequence derives from a man aged 18 to 30 with HIV.

CDR3: CASSGFGGRVGELFF. In nucleotides, the CDR3 is TGTGCCAGCTCCGGCTTCGGGGGACGGGTCGGGGAGCTGTTTTTT. The chain is built from TRBV7-3 and TRBJ2-2; tentative D call: TRBD2 (6 bases). Germline V gene data show CDR1 as SGHTA and CDR2 as FQGTGA. The ends were cut back, 8 bases at V and 7 bases at J, with 20 bases in the middle. This CDR3 comprises 15 residues.